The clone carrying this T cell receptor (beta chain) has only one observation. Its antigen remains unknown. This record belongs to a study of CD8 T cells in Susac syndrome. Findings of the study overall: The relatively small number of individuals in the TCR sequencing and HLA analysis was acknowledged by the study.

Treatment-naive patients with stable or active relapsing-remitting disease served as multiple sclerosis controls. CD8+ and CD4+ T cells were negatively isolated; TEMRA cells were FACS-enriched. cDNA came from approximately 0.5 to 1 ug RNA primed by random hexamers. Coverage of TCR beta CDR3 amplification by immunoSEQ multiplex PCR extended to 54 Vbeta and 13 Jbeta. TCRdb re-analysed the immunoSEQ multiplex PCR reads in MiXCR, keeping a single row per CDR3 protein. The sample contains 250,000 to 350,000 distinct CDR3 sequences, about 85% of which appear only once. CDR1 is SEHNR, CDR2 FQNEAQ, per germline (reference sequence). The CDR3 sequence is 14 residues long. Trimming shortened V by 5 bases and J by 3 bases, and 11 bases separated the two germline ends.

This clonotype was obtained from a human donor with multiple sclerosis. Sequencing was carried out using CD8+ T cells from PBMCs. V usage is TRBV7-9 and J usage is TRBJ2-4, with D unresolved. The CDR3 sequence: CASSAHDGKNIQYF. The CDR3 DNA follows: TGTGCCAGCAGCGCTCACGACGGCAAAAACATTCAGTACTTC.